The 3 T cell receptor beta chains below were found in one sample sequenced in a study of blood T cell repertoires in COVID-19. The method was immunoSEQ multiplex PCR; TCRdb's version includes in-frame clones alone and lacks a portion of them. The profile shows 250,000 to 350,000 clones, approximately 87% of them singletons. Sample: peripheral blood. All receptors derive from a woman aged 25 to 45 with COVID-19, enrolled during active disease.

This clone has only one observation. The genes are TRBV27 and TRBJ2-7; TRBD1 matches 7 bases. The CDR3 runs 15 residues. With 0 bases clipped from V and 4 bases from J, the junction kept 6 bases outside the gene matches. Germline CDR1 reads MNHEY; CDR2 reads SMNVEV (reference sequence). The CDR3, as DNA: TGTGCCAGCAGTTTATCGAGGGGGCGAGGTTACGAGCAGTACTTC. Amino acids: CASSLSRGRGYEQYF.

The CDR3 bases are TGTGCCAGTAGTGAACCGAAAGGGGGCTCGGTCCAGCCCCAGCATTTT. It yields the protein CASSEPKGGSVQPQHF. The V call is TRBV19, the J call TRBJ1-5, with TRBD1 identical over 7 bases. This CDR3 region has 16 residues. Germline CDR1 reads LNHDA; CDR2 reads SQIVND (reference sequence). The J segment lost 7 bases and the V segment lost 5 bases, leaving 14 bases of the junction unmatched.

This sequence joins TRBV3-1 (or the pseudogene TRBV3-2) and TRBJ2-3; maybe TRBD2 (6 bases). Germline V CDR1 and CDR2: LGHDT, YNNKEL (reference sequence). Trimming shortened V by 5 bases and J by 1 base, and 13 bases separated the two germline ends. This CDR3 is built from 15 residues. This chain's CDR3 is CASSNSGGGTDTQYF. CDR3 DNA sequence: TGTGCCAGCAGCAATAGCGGAGGGGGCACAGATACGCAGTATTTT.